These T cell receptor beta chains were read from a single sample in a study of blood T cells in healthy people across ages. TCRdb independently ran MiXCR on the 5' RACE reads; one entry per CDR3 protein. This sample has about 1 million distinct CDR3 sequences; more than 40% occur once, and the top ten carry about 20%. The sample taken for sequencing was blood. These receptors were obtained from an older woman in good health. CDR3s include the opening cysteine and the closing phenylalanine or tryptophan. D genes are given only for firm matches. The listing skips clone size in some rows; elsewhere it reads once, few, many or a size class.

TGTGCCAGCAGCCTGGGACGACGATACAATGAGCAGTACTTC CASSLGRRYNEQYF TRBV3-1 - - TRBJ2-5
TGTGCCAGCAGTTCCCTCGGTGCGGAGCAGTACTTC CASSSLGAEQYF TRBV12-3/TRBV12-4 - - TRBJ2-5
TGTGCCATCAGTGGCGGAGATACGCAGTATTTT CAISGGDTQYF TRBV10-3 few - TRBJ2-3
TGCTGTATCAAACCGGGACAGGGGAACGGCTACACCTTC CCIKPGQGNGYTF TRBV29-1 few TRBD1 TRBJ1-2
TGTGCCAGCAATGCGGGAGGGCCCACCGGGGAGCTGTTTTTT CASNAGGPTGELFF TRBV6-2/TRBV6-3 - TRBD2 TRBJ2-2
TGTGCCAGCAGTTTGGGGACTAGCGGTCCGGAGGGCCAGTACTTC CASSLGTSGPEGQYF TRBV28 - TRBD2 TRBJ2-7
TGTGCCAGCAGTTTATCGTCGCTGTACAATGAGCAGTTCTTC CASSLSSLYNEQFF TRBV27 once - TRBJ2-1
TGCGCCAGCAGTGGGACGGGTGGAGGCACTACGCAGTATTTT CASSGTGGGTTQYF TRBV10-2 few - TRBJ2-3
TGTGCCGGCAGCCCCGGGACGGTCATAGATACGCAGTATTTT CAGSPGTVIDTQYF TRBV7-9 - - TRBJ2-3
TGCGCCAGCAGACTTGGACTAGCGGGGGAAAGGTACAATGAGCAGTTCTTC CASRLGLAGERYNEQFF TRBV5-1 few TRBD2 TRBJ2-1
TGTGCCAGCCCTTCCCCTCGGCCCTGCGAGCAGTACTTC CASPSPRPCEQYF TRBV7-6 - - TRBJ2-7
TGTGCCAGCAGCGCCAATCAGGGAGGCTTCGCCATTCAGTACTTC CASSANQGGFAIQYF TRBV9 - - TRBJ2-4
TGCAGTGCTAGTGGTCGGGGTAGGGACACGGACACCGGGGAGCTGTTTTTT CSASGRGRDTDTGELFF TRBV20-1 - - TRBJ2-2
TGTGCCGCCAGGGCAAGCACAGATACGCAGTATTTT CAARASTDTQYF TRBV6-5 - - TRBJ2-3
TGCGCCAGCAGCTTGGGGGGCCAAAACACTGAAGCTTTCTTT CASSLGGQNTEAFF TRBV5-1 many - TRBJ1-1
TGTGCCACCAGTGAGGCCGGGGCCACCTACGAGCAGTACTTC CATSEAGATYEQYF TRBV24-1 - - TRBJ2-7
TGTGCCAGCAGTTCCGGACGGGCTCTCGAGCAGTACTTC CASSSGRALEQYF TRBV12-3/TRBV12-4 few - TRBJ2-7
TGTGCCAGCAGCTTAGTGGCTAGCGGTGGAGAGACCCAGTACTTC CASSLVASGGETQYF TRBV7-2 many TRBD2 TRBJ2-5
TGTGCCAGCAGCCAACCCAATACAGGTCCGGATACGCAGTATTTT CASSQPNTGPDTQYF TRBV4-2 - - TRBJ2-3
TGTGCCAGCACTGAAGGGGGTACCGCCAAAAACATTCAGTACTTC CASTEGGTAKNIQYF TRBV6-1 - - TRBJ2-4
TGTGCCGGCAGCCAAGCCCCGGGACTAGCGGGAGTAGAGGAGCAGTTCTTC CAGSQAPGLAGVEEQFF TRBV4-2 - TRBD2 TRBJ2-1
TGTGCCAGCAGTTTAGCGCTAACGGGGGACGTCGGTATAGAGACCCAGTACTTC CASSLALTGDVGIETQYF TRBV12-3/TRBV12-4 few - TRBJ2-5
TGTGCCAGCAGTTTGGGATATTCACCCCTCCACTTT CASSLGYSPLHF TRBV27 many - TRBJ1-6